One sample yielded the 15 T cell receptor beta chains listed below, sequenced in a study of shared clonotypes between healthy human individuals. Data came from immunoSEQ multiplex PCR; TCRdb stores just in-frame clones and leaves some out. Of more than 400,000 clones in the sample, over 70% are singletons; the top ten hold roughly an eighth. Sequences were obtained from PBMCs. The receptors were sampled from a woman between 35 and 50 years old in good health. Some clones in this sample may be carry-over from other donors' samples.

This clone has ten or more counts. This CDR3 reads CASSLERGSEAFF. The CDR3 DNA reads TGTGCCAGCAGCTTAGAGCGAGGGTCTGAAGCTTTCTTT. This chain joins TRBV11-2 and TRBJ1-1; D not resolved. V was clipped by 0 bases and J by 6 bases, with 8 bases between them. This CDR3 has 13 amino acids. Germline CDR1 is SGHAT and CDR2 is FQNNGV.

The gene calls are TRBV18 and TRBJ2-5; D gene uncertain. Germline CDR1 and CDR2: KGHSH and LQKENI. Trimming removed 4 bases from V and 2 bases from J, with 8 bases in between. CDR3 size: 13 residues. CDR3 region: CASSRLGQETQYF. The CDR3 DNA is TGTGCCAGCTCACGGCTAGGGCAAGAGACCCAGTACTTC.

Only one count was recorded for this clone. V and J are TRBV19 and TRBJ1-1; D unclear. The CDR3 covers 15 residues. Deletions cut 3 bases from V and 0 bases from J, with 11 bases between. The germline CDR1 and CDR2 sequences are LNHDA and SQIVND (reference sequence). The CDR3 DNA follows: TGTGCCAGTAGTATTTCGGATACCATGAACACTGAAGCTTTCTTT. Translated, it gives CASSISDTMNTEAFF.

Of note for this clone: A far bigger clonotype differs at one base, so this is likely a read error. Other DNA sequences in the sample encode the same CDR3. The chain is built from TRBV6-4 and TRBJ2-1, with 8 bases lining up with TRBD2. Germline lookup yields CDR1 MRHNA and CDR2 SNTAGT. The CDR3 has 15 amino acids. The CDR3 DNA is TGTGCCAGTAGTGGGCGGGAGGATGGTTACAATGAGCAGTTCTTC. Amino acid sequence: CASSGREDGYNEQFF.

A remark on this clone: A far larger clone lies a single base away; this is likely a read error. Other DNA sequences in this specimen translate into the identical CDR3. The chain links TRBV7-9 to TRBJ1-2; 7 nucleotides align to TRBD1. The CDR3 runs 12 residues. V lost 9 bases, J lost 14 bases, and 15 bases stayed unmatched. Germline V gene data show CDR1 as SEHNR and CDR2 as FQNEAQ (reference sequence). The CDR3 region is CASSTSWDRKTF. The DNA of the CDR3 is TGTGCCAGTAGCACTAGCTGGGACAGAAAGACCTTC.

Only one count was recorded for this clone. This sequence joins TRBV28 and TRBJ2-6; perhaps D is TRBD1 or TRBD2 (6 bases each). Trimming stripped 4 bases from V and 0 bases from J, with 16 bases between. This CDR3 is built from 18 residues. Germline values: CDR1 MDHEN, CDR2 SYDVKM. CDR3 nucleotides: TGTGCCAGCAGTTCGGCGGGACCCAGGGGCTCTGGGGCCAACGTCCTGACTTTC. Protein sequence: CASSSAGPRGSGANVLTF.

The V call is TRBV19, the J call TRBJ1-5; the match to TRBD1 covers 8 bases. The CDR3 sequence is 14 residues long. The V gene's germline CDR1 is LNHDA and CDR2 SQIVND (reference sequence). J was trimmed by 5 bases and V by 4 bases; bases with no gene match: 4. CDR3 nucleotides: TGTGCCAGTAGTAATGACAGGGGCCATCAGCCCCAGCATTTT. It translates to CASSNDRGHQPQHF.

On this clone: This sequence is one base from a far larger clone and is likely a read error. V and J are TRBV6-6 and TRBJ1-2, with D uncertain. The length of the CDR3 is 13 residues. From germline, CDR1 is MNHNY and CDR2 SVGAGI (reference sequence). Deletions cut 5 bases from V and 2 bases from J, with 9 bases between. The CDR3: CASSPPPNYGYTF. The CDR3 nucleotides are TGTGCCAGCAGTCCCCCACCCAACTATGGCTACACCTTC.

The chain joins TRBV6-4 to TRBJ2-6; D may be TRBD1 (6 bases). V was clipped by 8 bases and J by 0 bases, with 11 bases between them. This CDR3 is 15 amino acids long. Germline V gene sequence: CDR1 MRHNA, CDR2 SNTAGT. The CDR3, as DNA: TGTGCCAGCGCACCAGGGGTCTCTGGGGCCAACGTCCTGACTTTC. Translation: CASAPGVSGANVLTF.

This rearrangement joins TRBV4-1 to TRBJ2-7; 7 positions match TRBD1. The CDR3 extends over 15 amino acids. Germline V lookup: CDR1 MGHRA, CDR2 YSYEKL. Trimming at V came to 2 bases and at J to 3 bases, leaving 7 bases not matched to a gene. CDR3 bases: TGCGCCAGCAGCCAAAACAGGGGCCCCGGCTACGAGCAGTACTTC. It is translated as CASSQNRGPGYEQYF.

V gene TRBV28 combines with J gene TRBJ1-1; D is ambiguous. V lost 5 bases to trimming and J lost 2 bases, with 21 bases between them. This CDR3 has 17 residues. Germline loops: CDR1 MDHEN, CDR2 SYDVKM. The CDR3 loop is CASSLQTTASLNTEAFF. CDR3 DNA sequence: TGTGCCAGCAGTCTACAGACCACCGCGAGCCTAAACACTGAAGCTTTCTTT. The full variable domain, its missing parts supplied by reference TRBV28 and TRBJ1-1, is DVKVTQSSRYLVKRTGEKVFLECVQDMDHENMFWYRQDPGLGLRLIYFSYDVKMKEKGDIPEGYSVSREKKERFSLILESASTNQTSMYLCASSLQTTASLNTEAFFGQGTRLTVV.

With regard to this clone: A far larger clone lies a single base away; this is likely a read error. CDR3 region: CASSFDRDFTDTQYF. CDR3 DNA: TGTGCCAGCTCATTTGACAGGGACTTCACAGATACGCAGTATTTT. The V call is TRBV18, the J call TRBJ2-3, with TRBD1 as a possible D gene (7 bases). There are 15 residues in the CDR3. V was shortened by 5 bases and J by 2 bases, with 14 bases between the two germline ends. Looked up from germline, CDR1 is KGHSH and CDR2 is LQKENI.

The genes are TRBV29-1 and TRBJ2-1; the match to TRBD2 covers 10 bases. Germline lookup yields CDR1 SQVTM and CDR2 ANQGSEA. The V segment lost 7 bases and the J segment 7 bases; nucleotides outside the gene matches: 10. The CDR3 extends over 14 amino acids. This CDR3 reads CSEYTSGKSNEQFF. The CDR3, as DNA: TGCAGCGAATACACTAGCGGGAAAAGTAATGAGCAGTTCTTC.

V and J are TRBV18 and TRBJ2-1; D is possibly TRBD2 (5 bases). This CDR3 has 16 residues. CDR1 is KGHSH, CDR2 LQKENI, per germline. V lost 1 base to trimming and J lost 8 bases, with 18 bases between them. CDR3 DNA sequence: TGTGCCAGCTCACCACTGAGTAGCGTCACCTGGGATGAGCAGTTCTTC. Encoded protein: CASSPLSSVTWDEQFF.

This clone was seen a single time. Only one base separates this from a far larger clonotype, so it likely reflects a read error. The genes are TRBV30 and TRBJ1-2; TRBD1 matches 11 bases. Germline assignment: CDR1 GTSNPN and CDR2 SVGIG (reference sequence). This CDR3 region has 14 residues. CDR3 amino acids: CAWTRTGGDYGHTF. The CDR3, as DNA: TGTGCCTGGACCCGGACAGGGGGCGACTATGGCCACACCTTC.